This T cell receptor beta chain originates from a study of T cells after yellow fever vaccination. Study-wide points: Most primary-vaccination clones reappeared after the booster (more than 95% CD4, approximately 88% CD8). Though it reached lower strength, the secondary response hit its peak faster, day 5 versus 15.

Points on this clonotype: Its specificity is not known.

TCRdb analysed the 5' RACE reads with MiXCR anew, one entry per CDR3 protein. The table has 250,000 to 400,000 distinct CDR3 sequences, 4.1% seen once; the top ten hold approximately 23%. This CDR3 region has 17 residues. Germline lookup yields CDR1 LNHNV and CDR2 YYDKDF (reference sequence). The V end was cut by 0 bases, the J end by 4 bases, with 18 bases between. The genes are TRBV15 and TRBJ1-2; D is possibly TRBD1 (5 bases). This specimen consisted of PBMCs, obtained 5 days after the yellow fever booster vaccination. This receptor was identified in a young man who received the YFV17D yellow fever vaccine. CDR3 protein: CATSRDPGGGTRYGYTF. In DNA, the CDR3 is TGTGCCACCAGCAGAGATCCCGGGGGGGGGACCCGCTATGGCTACACCTTC. Full variable domain (rest looked up from reference TRBV15 and TRBJ1-2): DAMVIQNPRYQVTQFGKPVTLSCSQTLNHNVMYWYQQKSSQAPKLLFHYYDKDFNNEADTPDNFQSRRPNTSFCFLDIRSPGLGDTAMYLCATSRDPGGGTRYGYTFGSGTRLTVV.